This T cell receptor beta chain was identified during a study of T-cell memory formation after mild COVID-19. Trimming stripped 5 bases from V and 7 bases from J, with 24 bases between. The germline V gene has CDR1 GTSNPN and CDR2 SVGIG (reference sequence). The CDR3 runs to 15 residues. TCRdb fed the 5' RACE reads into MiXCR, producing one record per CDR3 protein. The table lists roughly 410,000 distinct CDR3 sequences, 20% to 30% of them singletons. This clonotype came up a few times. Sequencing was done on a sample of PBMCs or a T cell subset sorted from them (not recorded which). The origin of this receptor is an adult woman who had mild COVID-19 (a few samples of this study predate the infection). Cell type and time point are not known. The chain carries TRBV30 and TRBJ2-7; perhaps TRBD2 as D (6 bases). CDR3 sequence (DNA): TGTGCCTGGGAAGGAGGGACTTATAGCTCGCGGGAGCAGTACTTC. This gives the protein CAWEGGTYSSREQYF. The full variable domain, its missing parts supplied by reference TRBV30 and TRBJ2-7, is SQTIHQWPATLVQPVGSPLSLECTVEGTSNPNLYWYRQAAGRGLQLLFYSVGIGQISSEVPQNLSASRPQDRQFILSSKKLLLSDSGFYLCAWEGGTYSSREQYFGPGTRLTVT.